The T cell receptor beta chain described here comes from a study of cytomegalovirus exposure and HLA in healthy donors. Overall study: Prior work identified 95 million to 120 million unique TCR beta sequences in some 180 million T cells.

On this clone itself: Its antigen remains unidentified.

Overall study results and limits: The authors judged a highly shared variant cluster likely a sequencing artifact. Most TCR sequences were uncommon, yet certain public TCRs appeared in many donors.

This CDR3 is built from 14 residues. V was clipped by 5 bases and J by 4 bases, with 11 bases between them. Germline lookup yields CDR1 MNHEY and CDR2 SVGAGI. In the PCR, 60 Vbeta and 13 Jbeta primers were used. Clones were sequenced by immunoSEQ multiplex PCR, and TCRdb holds only the in-frame ones, with some missing. The sample records about 210,000 clones, around 76% being singletons. Material for sequencing was PBMCs. The TCR comes from a man in his forties in good health and CMV-seropositive. The rearrangement joins TRBV6-5 to TRBJ1-4, with D possibly matching TRBD1 (5 bases). CDR3 amino acids: CASSQGVLNEKLFF. Written as DNA, the CDR3 is TGTGCCAGCAGTCAAGGGGTCCTTAATGAAAAACTGTTTTTT.